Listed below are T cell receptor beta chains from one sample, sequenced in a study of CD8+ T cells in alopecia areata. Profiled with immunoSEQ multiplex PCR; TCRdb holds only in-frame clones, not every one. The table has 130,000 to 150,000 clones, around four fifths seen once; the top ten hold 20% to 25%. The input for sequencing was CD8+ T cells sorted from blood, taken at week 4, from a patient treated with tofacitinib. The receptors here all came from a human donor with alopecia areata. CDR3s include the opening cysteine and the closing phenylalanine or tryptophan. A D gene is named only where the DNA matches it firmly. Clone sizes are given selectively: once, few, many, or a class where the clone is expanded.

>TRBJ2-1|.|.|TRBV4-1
CASSQVGLANEQFF
TGCGCCAGCAGCCAAGTAGGACTGGCCAATGAGCAGTTCTTC
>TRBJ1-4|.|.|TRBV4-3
CASSTSRGREKLFF
TGCGCCAGCAGCACCAGCCGGGGGCGCGAAAAACTGTTTTTT
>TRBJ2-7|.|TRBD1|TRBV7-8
CASSPRTGSSYEQYF
TGTGCCAGCAGCCCACGGACAGGGAGCTCCTACGAGCAGTACTTC
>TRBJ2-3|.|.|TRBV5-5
CASSTRAAGSTDTQYF
TGTGCCAGCAGCACACGGGCGGCCGGTAGCACAGATACGCAGTATTTT
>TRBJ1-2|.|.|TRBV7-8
CASSLGAGYYGYTF
TGTGCCAGCAGCTTAGGTGCAGGGTACTATGGCTACACCTTC
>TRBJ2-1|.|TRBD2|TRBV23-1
CASSRRLAGIYNEQFF
TGCGCCAGCAGCCGGAGACTAGCGGGGATTTACAATGAGCAGTTCTTC
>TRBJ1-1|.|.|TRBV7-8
CASSPSTAPSSTEAFF
TGTGCCAGCAGCCCGTCTACAGCCCCCTCATCCACTGAAGCTTTCTTT
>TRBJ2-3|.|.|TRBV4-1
CASSQYQSTDTQYF
TGCGCCAGCAGCCAGTATCAAAGCACAGATACGCAGTATTTT
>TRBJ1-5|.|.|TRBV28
CASSLGAVRQPQHF
TGTGCCAGCAGTTTAGGGGCGGTGAGGCAGCCCCAGCATTTT
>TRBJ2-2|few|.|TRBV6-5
CASSYRDTGELFF
TGTGCCAGCAGTTACCGGGACACCGGGGAGCTGTTTTTT
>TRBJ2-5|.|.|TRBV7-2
CASSLALYQETQYF
TGTGCCAGCAGCTTAGCGCTGTATCAAGAGACCCAGTACTTC
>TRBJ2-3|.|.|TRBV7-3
CASSLTAGTDTQYF
TGTGCCAGCAGCTTAACGGCAGGGACAGATACGCAGTATTTT
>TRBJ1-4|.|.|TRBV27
CATRSGGGTNEKLFF
TGTGCCACCAGGAGCGGGGGAGGAACTAATGAAAAACTGTTTTTT
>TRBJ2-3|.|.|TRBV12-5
CASGWGADGDTQYF
TGTGCTAGTGGCTGGGGGGCCGATGGAGATACGCAGTATTTT
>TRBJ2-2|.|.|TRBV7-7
CASSLGGTGELFF
TGTGCTAGCAGCTTAGGGGGGACCGGGGAGCTGTTTTTT
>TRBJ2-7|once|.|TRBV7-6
CASSDIVAYEQYF
TGTGCCAGCAGCGACATAGTGGCCTACGAGCAGTACTTC
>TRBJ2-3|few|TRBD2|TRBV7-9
CASSPLAGVTDTQYF
TGTGCCAGCAGCCCTTTAGCGGGGGTGACAGATACGCAGTATTTT
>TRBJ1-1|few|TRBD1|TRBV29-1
CSVLQGASTEAFF
TGCAGCGTATTGCAGGGGGCGAGCACTGAAGCTTTCTTT
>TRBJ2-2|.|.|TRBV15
CATSRVVDSNTGELFF
TGTGCCACCAGCAGAGTTGTCGACAGTAACACCGGGGAGCTGTTTTTT
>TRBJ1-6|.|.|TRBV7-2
CASSPGGGSSPLHF
TGTGCCAGCAGCCCCGGGGGGGGGAGCTCACCCCTCCACTTT
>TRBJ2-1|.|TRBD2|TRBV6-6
CASNAGGPNEQFF
TGTGCCAGCAACGCGGGGGGGCCCAATGAGCAGTTCTTC
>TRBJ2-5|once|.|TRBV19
CASSIEAGQLQETQYF
TGTGCCAGTAGTATAGAGGCGGGACAGTTACAAGAGACCCAGTACTTC
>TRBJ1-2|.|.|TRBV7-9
CASSYNYGYTF
TGTGCCAGCAGCTACAACTATGGCTACACCTTC
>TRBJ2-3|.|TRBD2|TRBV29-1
CSVDPGTGGTQYF
TGCAGCGTTGATCCGGGAACGGGAGGGACGCAGTATTTT
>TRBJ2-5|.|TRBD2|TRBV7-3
CASSYDSGNPQYF
TGTGCCAGCAGCTATGATAGCGGGAATCCCCAGTACTTC
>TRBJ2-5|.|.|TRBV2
CASTASTPKETQYF
TGTGCCAGCACCGCTAGTACACCCAAAGAGACCCAGTACTTC
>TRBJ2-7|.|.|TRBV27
CASIPTGGFGYEQYF
TGTGCCAGCATCCCTACCGGGGGTTTTGGCTACGAGCAGTACTTC
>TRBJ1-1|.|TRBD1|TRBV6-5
CASSPIGGPTEAFF
TGTGCCAGCAGTCCTATAGGGGGCCCCACTGAAGCTTTCTTT
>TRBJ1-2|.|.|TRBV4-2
CASSQEDGLFYGYTF
TGTGCCAGCAGCCAAGAAGACGGACTCTTCTATGGCTACACCTTC
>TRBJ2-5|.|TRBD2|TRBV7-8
CASSHGGWETQYF
TGTGCCAGCAGCCACGGGGGGTGGGAGACCCAGTACTTC
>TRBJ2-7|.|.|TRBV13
CASSSTAYEQYF
TGTGCCAGCAGCTCGACAGCATACGAGCAGTACTTC
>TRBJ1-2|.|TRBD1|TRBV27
CASRGGTGGGYTF
TGTGCCAGCAGGGGAGGGACAGGGGGCGGCTACACCTTC
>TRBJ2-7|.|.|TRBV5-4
CASSADNGVYEQYF
TGTGCCAGCAGCGCTGACAACGGGGTGTACGAGCAGTACTTC